This TCR beta chain was sequenced in a study of T cell responses to AZD1222 COVID-19 vaccine. Findings and caveats of the study: Nearly half of spike-specific TCRs reportedly go after variant regions that carry no mutations. Repertoire samples came only from after the peak T cell response.

Germline lookup yields CDR1 SGHTA and CDR2 FQGNSA. V gave up 4 bases and J gave up 9 bases; unmatched junction bases: 1. The CDR3 contains 13 residues. The assay was immunoSEQ multiplex PCR, and TCRdb's table has in-frame clones only and misses some. The repertoire holds roughly 140,000 clones, with under 95% as singletons. Notes on this clone: Its cognate antigen is unknown.

The gene calls are TRBV7-2 and TRBJ1-6; 9 bases are shared with TRBD1. The sequence was obtained from an adult in good health. The sample here was peripheral blood, taken on day 0 of AZD1222 vaccination. CDR3 loop: CASSSQGASPLHF. In nucleotides, the CDR3 is TGTGCCAGCAGCTCACAGGGGGCTTCACCCCTCCACTTT.